This T cell receptor (beta chain) was sequenced for a study of blood T cells in healthy people across ages. Together with a sample-barcoded 5' primer, a J-beta primer mix was included in a second PCR lasting roughly 6 to 12 cycles. One entry per CDR3 protein results from TCRdb running MiXCR on the 5' RACE reads. The profile shows around 1,500,000 distinct CDR3 sequences, approximately 38% of them singletons. The specimen sequenced was blood. The source of this sequence is a woman aged 18-30 years in good health.

Here the CDR3 DNA reads TGTGCCAGTAGTATTGGTCTCGGCTCCTACGAGCAGTACTTC. Protein product: CASSIGLGSYEQYF. The chain recombines TRBV19 with TRBJ2-7; unclear D gene. Germline assignment: CDR1 LNHDA and CDR2 SQIVND (reference sequence). The CDR3 sequence is 14 residues long. V lost 3 bases to trimming and J lost 0 bases, with 9 bases between them. The variable domain in full, with the rest retrieved from reference TRBV19 and TRBJ2-7, is DGGITQSPKYLFRKEGQNVTLSCEQNLNHDAMYWYRQDPGQGLRLIYYSQIVNDFQKGDIAEGYSVSREKKESFPLTVTSAQKNPTAFYLCASSIGLGSYEQYFGPGTRLTVT.